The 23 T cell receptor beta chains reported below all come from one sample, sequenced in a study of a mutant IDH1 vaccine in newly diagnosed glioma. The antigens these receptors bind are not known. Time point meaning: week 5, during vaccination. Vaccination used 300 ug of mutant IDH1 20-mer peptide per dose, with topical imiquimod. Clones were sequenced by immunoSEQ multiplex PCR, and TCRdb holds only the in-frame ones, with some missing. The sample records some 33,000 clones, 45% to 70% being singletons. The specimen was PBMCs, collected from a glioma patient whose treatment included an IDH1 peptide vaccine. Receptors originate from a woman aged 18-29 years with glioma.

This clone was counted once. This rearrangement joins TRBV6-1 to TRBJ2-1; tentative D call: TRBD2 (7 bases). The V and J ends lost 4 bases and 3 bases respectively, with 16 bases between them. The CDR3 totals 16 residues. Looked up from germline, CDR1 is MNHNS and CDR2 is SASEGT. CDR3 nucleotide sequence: TGTGCCAGCAGTGTAAGGGGGGGGGCCTTCTACAATGAGCAGTTCTTC. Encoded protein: CASSVRGGAFYNEQFF.

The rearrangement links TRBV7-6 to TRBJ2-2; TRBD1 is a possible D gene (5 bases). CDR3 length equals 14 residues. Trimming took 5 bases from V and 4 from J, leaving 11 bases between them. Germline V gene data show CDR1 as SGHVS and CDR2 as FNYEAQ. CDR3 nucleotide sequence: TGTGCCAGCAGCCCAGGGCAGGGCACCGGGGAGCTGTTTTTT. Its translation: CASSPGQGTGELFF.

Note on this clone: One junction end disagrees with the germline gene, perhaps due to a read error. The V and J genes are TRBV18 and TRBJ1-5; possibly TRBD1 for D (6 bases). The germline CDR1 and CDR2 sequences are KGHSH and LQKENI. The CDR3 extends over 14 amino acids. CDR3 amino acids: CASSPQQGDQPQHF. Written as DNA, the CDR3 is TGTGCCAGCTCCCCACAACAGGGCGATCAGCCCCAGCATTTT.

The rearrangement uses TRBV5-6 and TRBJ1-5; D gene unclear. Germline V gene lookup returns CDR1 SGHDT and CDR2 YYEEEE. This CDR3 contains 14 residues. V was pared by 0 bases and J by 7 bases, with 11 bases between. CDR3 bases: TGTGCCAGCAGCTTGGGAGGGAGCTCCCAGCCCCAGCATTTT. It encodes CASSLGGSSQPQHF.

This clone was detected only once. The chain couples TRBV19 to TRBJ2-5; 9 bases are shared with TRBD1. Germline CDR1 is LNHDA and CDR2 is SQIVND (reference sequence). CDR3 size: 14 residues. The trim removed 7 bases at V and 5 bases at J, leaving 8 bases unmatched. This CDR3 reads CASTPGQGYETQYF. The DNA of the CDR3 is TGTGCCAGTACTCCGGGACAGGGTTACGAGACCCAGTACTTC.

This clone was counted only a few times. The CDR3 DNA reads as TGTGCCAGCAGACGCAGACTCGGGCCGAGCTCTGGAAACACCATATATTTT. The encoded protein is CASRRRLGPSSGNTIYF. The chain is built from TRBV28 and TRBJ1-3; no clear D. This CDR3 is built from 17 residues. CDR1 is MDHEN and CDR2 is SYDVKM in the germline V gene. The V end was cut by 6 bases, the J end by 0 bases, with 18 bases between.

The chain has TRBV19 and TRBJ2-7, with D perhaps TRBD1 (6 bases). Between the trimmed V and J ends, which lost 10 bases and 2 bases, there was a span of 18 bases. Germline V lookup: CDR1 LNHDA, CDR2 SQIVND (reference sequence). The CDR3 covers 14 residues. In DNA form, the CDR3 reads TGTGCCACCGCGAATCGAAGGGGGACCTACGAGCAGTACTTC. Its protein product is CATANRRGTYEQYF. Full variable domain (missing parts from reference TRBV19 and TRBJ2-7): DGGITQSPKYLFRKEGQNVTLSCEQNLNHDAMYWYRQDPGQGLRLIYYSQIVNDFQKGDIAEGYSVSREKKESFPLTVTSAQKNPTAFYLCATANRRGTYEQYFGPGTRLTVT.

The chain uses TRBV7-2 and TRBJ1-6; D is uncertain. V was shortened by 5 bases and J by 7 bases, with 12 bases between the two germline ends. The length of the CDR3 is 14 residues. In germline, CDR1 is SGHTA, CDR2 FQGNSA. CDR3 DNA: TGTGCCAGCAGCCCACGGGCGATAAATTCACCCCTCCACTTT. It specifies CASSPRAINSPLHF. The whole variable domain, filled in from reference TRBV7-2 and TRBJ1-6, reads GAGVSQSPSNKVTEKGKDVELRCDPISGHTALYWYRQSLGQGLEFLIYFQGNSAPDKSGLPSDRFSAERTGGSVSTLTIQRTQQEDSAVYLCASSPRAINSPLHFGNGTRLTVT.

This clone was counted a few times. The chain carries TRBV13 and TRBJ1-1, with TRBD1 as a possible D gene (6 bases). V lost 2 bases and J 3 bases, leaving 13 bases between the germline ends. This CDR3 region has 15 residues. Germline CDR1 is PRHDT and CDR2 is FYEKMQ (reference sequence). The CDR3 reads CASSLRGGLDTEAFF. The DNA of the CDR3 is TGTGCCAGCAGCTTAAGGGGGGGGCTGGACACTGAAGCTTTCTTT.

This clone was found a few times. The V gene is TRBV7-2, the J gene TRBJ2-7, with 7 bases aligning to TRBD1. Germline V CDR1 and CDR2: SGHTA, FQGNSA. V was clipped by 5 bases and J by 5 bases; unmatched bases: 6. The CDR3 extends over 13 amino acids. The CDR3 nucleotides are TGTGCCAGCAGCACAGGACAGGCCCACGAGCAGTACTTC. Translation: CASSTGQAHEQYF.

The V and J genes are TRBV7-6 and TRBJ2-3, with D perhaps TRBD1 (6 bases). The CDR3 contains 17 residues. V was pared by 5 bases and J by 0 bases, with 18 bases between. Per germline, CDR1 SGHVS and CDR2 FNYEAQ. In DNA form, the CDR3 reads TGTGCCAGCAGCCAATCCCAGGGGTTCCCTAGCACAGATACGCAGTATTTT. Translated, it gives CASSQSQGFPSTDTQYF.

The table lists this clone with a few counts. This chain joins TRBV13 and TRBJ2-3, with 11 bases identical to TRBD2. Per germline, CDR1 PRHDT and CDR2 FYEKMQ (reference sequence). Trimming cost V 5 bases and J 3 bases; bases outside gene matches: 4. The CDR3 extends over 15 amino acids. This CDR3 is CASSHWTSGTDTQYF. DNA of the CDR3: TGTGCCAGCAGCCACTGGACTAGCGGGACAGATACGCAGTATTTT.

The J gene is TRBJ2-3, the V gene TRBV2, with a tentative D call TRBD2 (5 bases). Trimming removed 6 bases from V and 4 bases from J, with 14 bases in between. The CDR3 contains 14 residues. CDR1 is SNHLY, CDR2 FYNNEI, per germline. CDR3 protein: CASRRTPGSDTQYF. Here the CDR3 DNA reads TGTGCCAGCAGACGTACTCCGGGGTCAGATACGCAGTATTTT.

CDR3 sequence (DNA): TGCGCCAGCAGCCAAGTGAAGTCCCCGGGAGAATACAATGAGCAGTTCTTC. Translated, it gives CASSQVKSPGEYNEQFF. The chain is built from TRBV4-1 and TRBJ2-1, with a weak D call TRBD2 (6 bases). The CDR3 runs 17 residues. Deletions cut 1 base from V and 4 bases from J, with 17 bases between. CDR1 MGHRA and CDR2 YSYEKL come from the germline V gene.

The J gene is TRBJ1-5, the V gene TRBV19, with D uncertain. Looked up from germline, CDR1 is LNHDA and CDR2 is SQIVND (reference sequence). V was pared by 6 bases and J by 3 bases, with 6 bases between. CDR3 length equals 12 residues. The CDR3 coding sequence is TGTGCCAGTAGGGAGAACAATCAGCCCCAGCATTTT. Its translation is CASRENNQPQHF.

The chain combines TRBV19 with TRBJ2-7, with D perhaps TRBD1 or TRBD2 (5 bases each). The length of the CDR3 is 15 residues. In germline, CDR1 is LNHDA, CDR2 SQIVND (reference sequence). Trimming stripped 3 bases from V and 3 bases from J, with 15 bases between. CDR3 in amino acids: CASSIRGDSDYEQYF. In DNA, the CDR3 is TGTGCCAGTAGTATTAGGGGAGACTCGGACTACGAGCAGTACTTC.

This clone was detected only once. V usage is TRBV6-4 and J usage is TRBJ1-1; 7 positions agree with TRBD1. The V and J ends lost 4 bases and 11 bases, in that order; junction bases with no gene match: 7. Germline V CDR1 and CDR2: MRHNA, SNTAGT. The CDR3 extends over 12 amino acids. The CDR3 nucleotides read TGTGCCAGCAGTGGGTTCGACAGGGTTGCTTTCTTT. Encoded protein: CASSGFDRVAFF.

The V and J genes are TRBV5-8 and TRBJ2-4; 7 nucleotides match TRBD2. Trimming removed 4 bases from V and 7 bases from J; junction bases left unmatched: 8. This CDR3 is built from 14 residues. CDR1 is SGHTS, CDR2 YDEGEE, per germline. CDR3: CASSGRTSRNIQYF. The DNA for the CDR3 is TGTGCCAGCAGCGGAAGGACTAGTCGGAACATTCAGTACTTC.

The CDR3 spells CASSLAIGGTGIEKLFF. In DNA, the CDR3 is TGTGCCAGCAGCTTAGCGATAGGGGGGACTGGGATCGAAAAACTGTTTTTT. The chain couples TRBV7-2 to TRBJ1-4, with a tentative D call TRBD1 (6 bases). The CDR3 consists of 17 residues. CDR1 is SGHTA, CDR2 FQGNSA, per germline. Deletions cut 0 bases from V and 8 bases from J, with 19 bases between.

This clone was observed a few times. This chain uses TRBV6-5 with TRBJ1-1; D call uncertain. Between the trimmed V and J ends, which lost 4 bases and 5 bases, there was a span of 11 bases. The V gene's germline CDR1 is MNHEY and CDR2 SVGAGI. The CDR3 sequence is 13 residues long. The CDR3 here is CASSSLLWTEAFF. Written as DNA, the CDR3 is TGTGCCAGCAGTTCCCTTCTATGGACTGAAGCTTTCTTT.

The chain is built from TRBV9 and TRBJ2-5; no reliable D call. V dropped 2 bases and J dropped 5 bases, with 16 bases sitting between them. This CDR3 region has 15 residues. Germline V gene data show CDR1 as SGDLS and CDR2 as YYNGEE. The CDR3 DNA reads TGTGCCAGCAGCGTTATAAGGACCGAATGCGAGACCCAGTACTTC. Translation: CASSVIRTECETQYF.

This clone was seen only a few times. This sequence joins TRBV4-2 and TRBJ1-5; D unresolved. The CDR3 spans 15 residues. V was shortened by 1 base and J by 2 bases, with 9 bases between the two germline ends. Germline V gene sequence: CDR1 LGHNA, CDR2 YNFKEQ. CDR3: CASSQGGEGNQPQHF. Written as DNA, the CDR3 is TGTGCCAGCAGCCAAGGGGGTGAGGGCAATCAGCCCCAGCATTTT.

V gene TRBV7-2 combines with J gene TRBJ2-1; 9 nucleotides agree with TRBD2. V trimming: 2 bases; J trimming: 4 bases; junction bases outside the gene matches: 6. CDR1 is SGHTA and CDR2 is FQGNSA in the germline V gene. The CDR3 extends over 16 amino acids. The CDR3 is CASSLSGTSYYNEQFF. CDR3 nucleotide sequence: TGTGCCAGCAGCTTAAGCGGGACTAGCTATTACAATGAGCAGTTCTTC.